Shown below are 28 T cell receptor beta chains from a single sample sequenced in a study of spatial heterogeneity in lung cancer. General observations from the study: Tracking of tumor mutation counts was seen in expanded intratumoral alpha and beta TCR counts.

TCRdb reanalysed the 5' RACE reads using MiXCR and keeps one entry per CDR3 protein. Counted here are roughly 4,800 distinct CDR3 sequences, about 8.4% occurring once; the ten biggest clones make up 31%. The sample's time point: sample taken at primary tumor resection. These TCRs' antigens remain unknown. The sample here was lung tumor tissue, taken at surgery. The receptor set was obtained from a male donor with early-stage non-small cell lung cancer.

By share, this clonotype ranks as medium-sized. This chain links TRBV7-2 with TRBJ2-1, with D maybe TRBD1 (5 bases). The germline V and J ends were trimmed by 5 bases and 0 bases, with 11 bases remaining between them. Germline CDR1 and CDR2: SGHTA and FQGNSA. The CDR3 is made up of 15 amino acids. The CDR3 protein is CASSPQGNSYNEQFF. The CDR3 coding sequence is TGTGCCAGCAGCCCCCAGGGAAACTCCTACAATGAGCAGTTCTTC.

This clonotype was seen repeatedly, ten times or more. V usage is TRBV28 and J usage is TRBJ2-7, with 7 bases lining up with TRBD1. The V gene's germline CDR1 is MDHEN and CDR2 SYDVKM. CDR3 length equals 15 residues. The junction had 8 bases not matched to a gene; V was cut back by 5 bases and J by 1 base. CDR3 region: CASSRGGHGSYEQYF. CDR3 nucleotide sequence: TGTGCCAGCAGTCGAGGGGGCCACGGTTCCTACGAGCAGTACTTC.

This clonotype was counted ten times or more. The V gene is TRBV5-5, the J gene TRBJ2-3, with 7 bases identical to TRBD1. Germline V CDR1 and CDR2: SGHKS, YYEKEE (reference sequence). CDR3 length equals 16 residues. V trimming: 0 bases; J trimming: 2 bases; junction bases outside the gene matches: 6. CDR3 region: CASSLDRGQLTDTQYF. The CDR3 nucleotides are TGTGCCAGCAGCTTGGACAGGGGACAGCTCACAGATACGCAGTATTTT.

Many counts were recorded for this clonotype. V is TRBV5-6 and J is TRBJ2-1; 12 nucleotides agree with TRBD1. There are 16 residues in the CDR3. With V trimmed by 3 bases and J by 4 bases, 5 bases remained unmatched. From germline, CDR1 is SGHDT and CDR2 YYEEEE. As DNA, the CDR3 is TGTGCCAGCAGCTCAGGGACAGGGGGCATGTACAATGAGCAGTTCTTC. As protein: CASSSGTGGMYNEQFF.

By proportion, this clonotype is medium-sized. J is TRBJ2-2 and V is TRBV5-5; 7 bases are a match to TRBD1. Trimming removed 5 bases from V and 5 bases from J; junction bases left unmatched: 3. The CDR3 runs 13 residues. Looked up from germline, CDR1 is SGHKS and CDR2 is YYEKEE (reference sequence). CDR3 protein: CASRDRDTGELFF. For the CDR3, the DNA is TGTGCCAGCAGAGACAGGGATACCGGGGAGCTGTTTTTT.

This clonotype was counted at least ten times. The CDR3 here is CASSSSTGGHSPLHF. The CDR3 region has the DNA TGTGCCAGCAGTTCCTCCACAGGGGGCCATTCACCCCTCCACTTT. The chain combines TRBV12-3 or TRBV12-4 with TRBJ1-6; 9 bases match TRBD1. Losses at the gene ends were 4 bases for V and 8 bases for J; bases not matched to a gene: 6. CDR3 length equals 15 residues.

This clonotype was seen repeatedly, ten times or more. This chain joins TRBV20-1 and TRBJ1-5; D might be TRBD1 (5 bases). V gave up 3 bases and J gave up 4 bases, with 13 bases separating them. The CDR3 spans 14 residues. The germline CDR1 and CDR2 sequences are DFQATT and SNEGSKA (reference sequence). The DNA for the CDR3 is TGCAGTGCTAGTCAATACAGGAGAAATCAGCCCCAGCATTTT. Encoded protein: CSASQYRRNQPQHF.

This clonotype was observed many times. CDR3 protein: CASSLTSGDSYNEQFF. CDR3 nucleotides: TGTGCCAGCTCATTGACTAGCGGCGATTCCTACAATGAGCAGTTCTTC. The J gene is TRBJ2-1, the V gene TRBV28, with 9 bases identical to TRBD2. V gave up 8 bases and J gave up 1 base; unmatched junction bases: 9. The CDR3 has 16 residues. Germline CDR1 is MDHEN and CDR2 is SYDVKM.

This clonotype is labeled as medium-sized. The genes are TRBV5-1 and TRBJ2-1; 9 nucleotides agree with TRBD1. In germline, CDR1 is SGHRS, CDR2 YFSETQ. The CDR3 has 15 residues. With 3 bases clipped from V and 1 base from J, the junction kept 2 bases outside the gene matches. CDR3 region: CASSSGTGSYNEQFF. Here the CDR3 DNA reads TGCGCCAGCAGCTCCGGGACAGGGTCCTACAATGAGCAGTTCTTC.

In this sample, this clonotype turned up many times. V usage is TRBV5-1 and J usage is TRBJ2-2; D is perhaps TRBD1 or TRBD2 (5 bases each). V lost 3 bases and J lost 9, with 21 bases in between. Germline V CDR1 and CDR2: SGHRS, YFSETQ. The CDR3 has 16 residues. CDR3 bases: TGCGCCAGCAGCTGCCCCCGGATGGGGGTTTGCCGGGAGCTGTTTTTT. Translated, it gives CASSCPRMGVCRELFF.

This clonotype has at least ten counts. The V and J genes are TRBV3-1 and TRBJ1-4; D is unresolved. Trimming took off 1 base at V and 13 bases at J, with 10 bases between the two ends. The germline V gene encodes CDR1 LGHDT and CDR2 YNNKEL (reference sequence). The CDR3 contains 12 residues. This CDR3 reads CASSQGNRRLFF. The CDR3 DNA sequence: TGTGCCAGCAGCCAAGGTAATCGACGACTGTTTTTT.

This clonotype has ten or more counts. The V gene is TRBV2, the J gene TRBJ1-1; D gene unclear. With 8 bases removed from V and 0 bases from J, the gap between germline ends came to 13 bases. In germline, CDR1 is SNHLY, CDR2 FYNNEI. This CDR3 is 14 amino acids long. In DNA, the CDR3 is TGTGCCAGCTTCGGGTCGACGGTGAACACTGAAGCTTTCTTT. It translates to CASFGSTVNTEAFF.

This clonotype was observed a few times. The chain couples TRBV29-1 to TRBJ2-7; no clear D gene. The CDR3 extends over 14 amino acids. The germline V gene has CDR1 SQVTM and CDR2 ANQGSEA. V was clipped by 4 bases and J by 4 bases, with 17 bases between them. In nucleotides, the CDR3 is TGCAGCGTTGCATCTGGGCAGGCCTTGTACGAGCAGTACTTC. Residues: CSVASGQALYEQYF.

Ten or more counts support this clonotype. The chain couples TRBV12-3 or TRBV12-4 to TRBJ2-3; D call uncertain. The CDR3 loop spans 12 amino acids. Between the trimmed V and J ends, which lost 5 bases and 5 bases, there was a span of 8 bases. As DNA, the CDR3 is TGTGCCAGCAGTGCTTACGGAGATACGCAGTATTTT. Its translation is CASSAYGDTQYF.

This clonotype was seen more than once but under ten times. Being one base from a much bigger clone, this may be a read error. The CDR3 nucleotides are TGTGTCAGCACGAGAAAGGGGGGCCAGAGTTCCTACGAGCAGTACTTC. Its protein is CVSTRKGGQSSYEQYF. The chain carries TRBV11-2 and TRBJ2-7, with D possibly called TRBD1 or TRBD2 (6 bases each). Germline V CDR1 and CDR2: SGHAT, FQNNGV. This CDR3 has 16 residues. Supplemented by reference TRBV11-2 and TRBJ2-7, the full variable domain reads EAGVAQSPRYKIIEKRQSVAFWCNPISGHATLYWYQQILGQGPKLLIQFQNNGVVDDSQLPKDRFSAERLKGVDSTLKIQPAKLEDSAVYLCVSTRKGGQSSYEQYFGPGTRLTVT.

This clonotype came up many times. The chain uses TRBV9 and TRBJ2-3; TRBD2 aligns across 12 bases. The CDR3 contains 18 residues. The germline gives CDR1 SGDLS, CDR2 YYNGEE. V lost 4 bases to trimming and J lost 3 bases; unmatched junction nucleotides: 12. CDR3 nucleotide sequence: TGTGCCAGCAGCTCCGGACTAGCGGGACCTCAGATGACAGATACGCAGTATTTT. It is translated as CASSSGLAGPQMTDTQYF.

By share, this clonotype ranks as medium-sized (0.01 to 0.1%). CDR3 residues: CASSGTSGGLYNEQFF. The CDR3 DNA reads as TGCGCCAGCAGCGGGACTAGCGGGGGCCTCTACAATGAGCAGTTCTTC. This chain connects TRBV5-1 to TRBJ2-1, with TRBD2 matching over 14 bases. CDR1 and CDR2 (germline): SGHRS, YFSETQ. Trimming at V came to 4 bases and at J to 3 bases, leaving 3 bases not matched to a gene. This CDR3 spans 16 amino acids.

Judged by abundance, this clonotype is medium-sized. The V call is TRBV9, the J call TRBJ2-1; maybe TRBD2 (6 bases). V lost 5 bases to trimming and J lost 0 bases, with 9 bases between them. Germline values: CDR1 SGDLS, CDR2 YYNGEE. The CDR3 consists of 14 residues. The CDR3: CASSGTYSYNEQFF. CDR3 nucleotide sequence: TGTGCCAGCAGTGGGACTTACTCCTACAATGAGCAGTTCTTC.

Many counts were recorded for this clonotype. The V and J genes are TRBV7-2 and TRBJ2-7; 9 nucleotides line up with TRBD2. CDR3 length: 14 residues. With V trimmed by 4 bases and J by 4 bases, 5 bases remained unmatched. Germline CDR1 SGHTA, CDR2 FQGNSA. CDR3 nucleotide sequence: TGTGCCAGCAGCTCTGCGGGAGGGCCGTACGAGCAGTACTTC. It is translated as CASSSAGGPYEQYF. The full variable domain, in which reference TRBV7-2 and TRBJ2-7 provide the parts outside the CDR3, is GAGVSQSPSNKVTEKGKDVELRCDPISGHTALYWYRQSLGQGLEFLIYFQGNSAPDKSGLPSDRFSAERTGGSVSTLTIQRTQQEDSAVYLCASSSAGGPYEQYFGPGTRLTVT.

In its sample, this clonotype was seen many times. The rearrangement links TRBV3-1 to TRBJ2-1; tentatively, D is TRBD2 (5 bases). V lost 0 bases and J lost 6, with 9 bases in between. Germline V lookup: CDR1 LGHDT, CDR2 YNNKEL (reference sequence). This CDR3 has 14 residues. CDR3 residues: CASSQDTRGNEQFF. CDR3 coding DNA: TGTGCCAGCAGCCAAGATACTAGAGGCAATGAGCAGTTCTTC.

This clonotype was recorded many times. This sequence joins TRBV7-8 and TRBJ2-5, with 9 bases lining up with TRBD1. V trimming: 2 bases; J trimming: 5 bases; junction bases outside the gene matches: 3. This CDR3 is built from 14 residues. In germline, CDR1 is SGHVS, CDR2 FQNEAQ. CDR3 in DNA: TGTGCCAGCAGCTTATTCGGGACAGGGGAGACCCAGTACTTC. This encodes CASSLFGTGETQYF.

In its sample, this clonotype was seen many times. The rearrangement joins TRBV20-1 to TRBJ1-5, with 7 bases lining up with TRBD1. Losses at the gene ends were 6 bases for V and 3 bases for J; bases not matched to a gene: 11. The CDR3 has 15 residues. Germline lookup yields CDR1 DFQATT and CDR2 SNEGSKA (reference sequence). The CDR3 nucleotides are TGCAGTGCCTTCACGTGGACAGGCTTCAATCAGCCCCAGCATTTT. Protein: CSAFTWTGFNQPQHF.

This clonotype was counted many times. The chain links TRBV20-1 to TRBJ2-1, with D maybe TRBD2 (6 bases). Trimming took off 0 bases at V and 3 bases at J, with 18 bases between the two ends. CDR1 is DFQATT and CDR2 is SNEGSKA in the germline V gene (reference sequence). The CDR3 length is 17 residues. The CDR3 sequence: CSARDPGGGVRYNEQFF. In DNA, the CDR3 is TGCAGTGCTAGAGATCCCGGCGGCGGGGTCCGCTACAATGAGCAGTTCTTC.

This clonotype was seen at least ten times. J is TRBJ1-2 and V is TRBV2, with a tentative D call TRBD1 (5 bases). The CDR3 runs to 14 residues. The germline gives CDR1 SNHLY, CDR2 FYNNEI. V shed 7 bases and J shed 4 bases, with 16 bases lying between them. This CDR3 is CASTQGDLGYGYTF. The CDR3 nucleotides are TGTGCCAGCACTCAGGGCGACCTAGGCTATGGCTACACCTTC.

Many counts were recorded for this clonotype. The genes are TRBV7-3 and TRBJ2-1; no firm D call. CDR1 and CDR2 (germline): SGHTA, FQGTGA. V gave up 3 bases and J gave up 5 bases, with 14 bases separating them. The CDR3 is 15 amino acids. The CDR3 region has the DNA TGTGCCAGCAGCTTCGGGCGAGGAAGCCACAATGAGCAGTTCTTC. It specifies CASSFGRGSHNEQFF.

The V and J genes are TRBV20-1 and TRBJ2-7; the match to TRBD1 covers 10 bases. V was clipped by 5 bases and J by 6 bases; unmatched bases: 10. The germline gives CDR1 DFQATT, CDR2 SNEGSKA (reference sequence). The CDR3 runs to 14 residues. In DNA, the CDR3 is TGCAGTGCTCGTCAGACCGGGACAGGGGTCGAGCAGTACTTC. Its translation is CSARQTGTGVEQYF.

This clonotype was observed many times. The V and J genes are TRBV12-3 or TRBV12-4 and TRBJ2-1, with D tentatively TRBD2 (5 bases). V was cut by 3 bases and J by 6 bases, with 9 bases left in between. This CDR3 has 13 residues. CDR3 sequence (DNA): TGTGCCAGCAGTTTTGCGGGTGGCAATGAGCAGTTCTTC. Amino acid sequence: CASSFAGGNEQFF.

The chain's CDR3 is CASSRPGTTDTQYF. Written as DNA, the CDR3 is TGCGCCAGCAGCCGGCCCGGGACAACAGATACGCAGTATTTT. This chain connects TRBV5-1 to TRBJ2-3; D possibly corresponds to TRBD1 (6 bases). This CDR3 is built from 14 residues. CDR1 is SGHRS and CDR2 is YFSETQ in the germline V gene. V lost 4 bases and J 3 bases, leaving 12 bases between the germline ends.